The 7 T cell receptor beta chains presented below share a single source sample, sequenced in a study of T cell repertoires in cytomegalovirus infection. TCRdb recomputed calls from the reads with MiXCR, one row per CDR3 protein. The sample includes 150,000 to 200,000 distinct CDR3 sequences, 15% to 20% of them seen just once. Sequencing input: CD8+ T cells from PBMCs. The receptor set was obtained from a human donor in good health (CMV status not recorded). Some clones in this sample may be carry-over from other donors' samples.

This clonotype was seen a handful of times. The V call is TRBV12-3 or TRBV12-4, the J call TRBJ1-3; 8 bases are a match to TRBD1. Trimming cost V 7 bases and J 6 bases; bases outside gene matches: 2. CDR3 length equals 12 residues. CDR3 protein: CASMTGENTIYF. For the CDR3, the DNA is TGTGCCAGCATGACAGGGGAAAACACCATATATTTT.

The chain uses TRBV29-1 and TRBJ1-1, with TRBD1 matching 7 bases. The CDR3 contains 12 residues. J was trimmed by 4 bases and V by 6 bases; bases with no gene match: 5. Germline V CDR1 and CDR2: SQVTM, ANQGSEA. The CDR3 DNA reads TGCAGCGTCCCACAGGGGAGCACTGAAGCTTTCTTT. Amino acid sequence: CSVPQGSTEAFF. Full variable domain (outside the CDR3, taken from reference TRBV29-1 and TRBJ1-1): SAVISQKPSRDICQRGTSLTIQCQVDSQVTMMFWYRQQPGQSLTLIATANQGSEATYESGFVIDKFPISRPNLTFSTLTVSNMSPEDSSIYLCSVPQGSTEAFFGQGTRLTVV.

This chain joins TRBV15 and TRBJ1-1; 10 positions agree with TRBD1. The CDR3 contains 16 residues. The ends lost 6 bases at V and 1 base at J; junction bases unmatched: 8. The germline V gene has CDR1 LNHNV and CDR2 YYDKDF (reference sequence). The CDR3 sequence: CATRSRTGGPNTEAFF. The CDR3 DNA follows: TGTGCCACCAGAAGTAGGACAGGGGGGCCGAACACTGAAGCTTTCTTT.

The sample holds many counts of this clonotype. The V gene is TRBV7-9, the J gene TRBJ2-1; TRBD2 matches at 11 bases. Trimming at V came to 6 bases and at J to 8 bases, leaving 18 bases not matched to a gene. Per germline, CDR1 SEHNR and CDR2 FQNEAQ (reference sequence). The CDR3 length is 18 residues. The CDR3 DNA sequence: TGTGCCAGCAGGCCCGACAGGGGCCTAGCGGGAGGTCTCGATGAGCAGTTCTTC. This codes for CASRPDRGLAGGLDEQFF.

The sample holds many counts of this clonotype. The genes are TRBV7-8 and TRBJ2-7; the D gene is possibly TRBD2 (7 bases). V was cut by 2 bases and J by 5 bases, with 16 bases left in between. This CDR3 is 15 amino acids long. Germline V gene sequence: CDR1 SGHVS, CDR2 FQNEAQ. The CDR3 spells CASSLRAGTTDEQYF. CDR3 nucleotides: TGTGCCAGCAGCTTACGAGCGGGGACAACCGACGAGCAGTACTTC.

The chain joins TRBV10-3 to TRBJ1-1; D is undetermined. Trimming removed 4 bases at V and 6 bases at J, with 21 bases between. The germline CDR1 and CDR2 sequences are ENHRY and SYGVKD. CDR3 length: 16 residues. The CDR3 DNA reads TGTGCCATCAGTGGCGGGAGGGATATGGGTGTCGCTGAAGCTTTCTTT. Encoded protein: CAISGGRDMGVAEAFF.

This clonotype was picked up a small number of times. The chain has TRBV7-9 and TRBJ2-6; 7 nucleotides agree with TRBD1. The CDR3 extends over 17 amino acids. V shed 2 bases and J 3 bases; nucleotides not matched to a gene: 7. The V gene's germline CDR1 is SEHNR and CDR2 FQNEAQ (reference sequence). DNA of the CDR3: TGTGCCAGCAGCTTATACGAGGGGGCAGGTGGGGCCAACGTCCTGACTTTC. Protein: CASSLYEGAGGANVLTF.